This T cell receptor beta chain was obtained from a study of early T cells in non-severe SARS-CoV-2 infection. The CDR3 is made up of 15 amino acids. The V gene's germline CDR1 is MNHEY and CDR2 SVGAGI. Trimming cost V 5 bases and J 4 bases; bases outside gene matches: 6. Via MiXCR, TCRdb re-called the 5' RACE reads, giving one row per CDR3 protein. This sample has some 58,000 distinct CDR3 sequences, with about an eighth found just once. The sequenced sample consisted of whole blood. The clonotype originates from an adult who was a healthcare worker with PCR-confirmed SARS-CoV-2 infection or an uninfected control (not recorded which). V and J are TRBV6-5 and TRBJ2-3; TRBD2 aligns across 10 bases. The CDR3 region has the DNA TGTGCCAGCAGTCCAGCGGGGGGGCGCGCAGATACGCAGTATTTT. Protein sequence: CASSPAGGRADTQYF.